Below are 15 T cell receptor beta chains sequenced from a single sample in a study of OX40 agonist ivuxolimab in advanced cancers. Profiled with immunoSEQ multiplex PCR; TCRdb holds only in-frame clones, not every one. Of some 35,000 clones in the sample, roughly 80% were seen once. The sequenced sample was CD4+ or CD8+ T cells sorted from blood, obtained in a trial of the OX40 agonist ivuxolimab. The receptors were gathered from an adult with an advanced solid tumor such as melanoma, head and neck, liver or kidney cancer.

V is TRBV9 and J is TRBJ2-2; D might be TRBD2 (6 bases). The germline V gene encodes CDR1 SGDLS and CDR2 YYNGEE. Trimming took off 2 bases at V and 5 bases at J, with 16 bases between the two ends. The CDR3 totals 16 residues. CDR3 sequence (DNA): TGTGCCAGCAGCGTGGCTACGGGAGTGCGAACCGGGGAGCTGTTTTTT. Translating gives CASSVATGVRTGELFF.

V gene TRBV4-1 combines with J gene TRBJ2-5; 7 bases fit TRBD2. The end of the DNA is better explained by TRBJ2-7, so the J call may be wrong. Per the germline V gene, CDR1 is MGHRA and CDR2 is YSYEKL. CDR3 length: 17 residues. CDR3 DNA sequence: TGCGCCAGCAGCCAAGAAGCGGTGACTAGCTTCTCCTACGAGCAGTACTTC. Amino acid sequence: CASSQEAVTSFSYEQYF.

The chain recombines TRBV7-6 with TRBJ1-5; D is uncertain. V was trimmed by 1 base and J by 5 bases, leaving 6 bases between them. Germline values: CDR1 SGHVS, CDR2 FNYEAQ. The CDR3 totals 13 residues. The CDR3 loop is CASSLGSYQPQHF. The CDR3, as DNA: TGTGCCAGCAGCTTAGGATCGTATCAGCCCCAGCATTTT.

This rearrangement joins TRBV28 to TRBJ2-7; 7 bases match TRBD1. The V gene end was trimmed by 2 bases and the J gene end by 2 bases; junction bases not matched to a gene: 3. Germline assignment: CDR1 MDHEN and CDR2 SYDVKM. The CDR3 runs to 14 residues. CDR3 in DNA: TGTGCCAGCAGTTTAGGGACAGCCACCTACGAGCAGTACTTC. Residues: CASSLGTATYEQYF.

The gene calls are TRBV19 and TRBJ1-5; D not certain. With 6 bases removed from V and 1 base from J, the gap between germline ends came to 13 bases. Germline CDR1 LNHDA, CDR2 SQIVND (reference sequence). CDR3 length: 15 amino acids. DNA of the CDR3: TGTGCCAGTAGCCCAGGACGGCTGAGCAATCAGCCCCAGCATTTT. This sequence encodes CASSPGRLSNQPQHF.

The rearrangement joins TRBV11-2 to TRBJ2-1; 14 bases match TRBD2. The CDR3 loop spans 15 amino acids. Germline V gives CDR1 SGHAT, CDR2 FQNNGV. J was trimmed by 6 bases and V by 7 bases; bases with no gene match: 5. The CDR3, as DNA: TGTGCCAGCAACCGACTAGCGGGAGGGGGCAATGAGCAGTTCTTC. Translation: CASNRLAGGGNEQFF.

The chain combines TRBV28 with TRBJ2-7; tentative D call: TRBD1 (6 bases). The germline CDR1 and CDR2 sequences are MDHEN and SYDVKM. Trimming stripped 5 bases from V and 2 bases from J, with 16 bases between. The CDR3 totals 15 residues. CDR3 in DNA: TGTGCCAGCAGTGGACACAGGGTACCTACCTACGAGCAGTACTTC. It codes for CASSGHRVPTYEQYF.

The gene calls are TRBV7-9 and TRBJ2-1; D ambiguous. The CDR3 sequence is 12 residues long. V lost 5 bases and J lost 4, with 6 bases in between. Germline-derived CDR1 and CDR2 are SEHNR and FQNEAQ (reference sequence). This CDR3 reads CASSTIYNEQFF. The CDR3 region has the DNA TGTGCCAGCAGCACCATTTACAATGAGCAGTTCTTC.

The J gene is TRBJ1-3, the V gene TRBV7-2, with 11 nucleotides matching TRBD1. Losses at the gene ends were 5 bases for V and 4 bases for J; bases not matched to a gene: 4. CDR1 is SGHTA, CDR2 FQGNSA, per germline. This CDR3 contains 15 residues. CDR3 residues: CASSSRTGGGNTIYF. The CDR3 DNA is TGTGCCAGCAGCAGTCGGACAGGGGGCGGAAACACCATATATTTT.

CDR3 DNA: TGTGCCAGCAGTACCCGGGACTCCTACAATGAGCAGTTCTTC. It codes for CASSTRDSYNEQFF. V and J are TRBV2 and TRBJ2-1; weak D call: TRBD2 (5 bases). The CDR3 runs 14 residues. Germline assignment: CDR1 SNHLY and CDR2 FYNNEI. Trimming shortened V by 5 bases and J by 0 bases, and 8 bases separated the two germline ends.

V gene TRBV7-2 combines with J gene TRBJ2-1; D may be TRBD1 (5 bases). V lost 4 bases, J lost 2 bases, and 9 bases lay in between. This CDR3 is 14 amino acids long. Germline CDR1 reads SGHTA; CDR2 reads FQGNSA. The CDR3 DNA is TGTGCCAGCAGCTCTCGGACAACCTACAATGAGCAGTTCTTC. Residues: CASSSRTTYNEQFF.

The chain is built from TRBV10-3 and TRBJ1-1, with D hard to call. Germline CDR1 reads ENHRY; CDR2 reads SYGVKD. V was cut by 2 bases and J by 7 bases, with 17 bases left in between. This CDR3 is built from 15 residues. The CDR3 DNA is TGTGCCATCAGTGAGGGGGTGACAAGTCAGAATGAAGCTTTCTTT. As protein: CAISEGVTSQNEAFF.

This chain uses TRBV7-2 with TRBJ1-4, with D possibly being TRBD1 (5 bases). With 4 bases removed from V and 8 bases from J, the gap between germline ends came to 14 bases. In germline, CDR1 is SGHTA, CDR2 FQGNSA. This CDR3 region has 14 residues. CDR3 coding DNA: TGTGCCAGCAGCTCCCTCAGGACACAAGAAAAACTGTTTTTT. Its protein product is CASSSLRTQEKLFF.

This clone was picked up a small number of times. The gene calls are TRBV6-4 and TRBJ2-1; 8 nucleotides align to TRBD2. The CDR3 is 15 amino acids. J was trimmed by 9 bases and V by 10 bases; bases with no gene match: 17. Looked up from germline, CDR1 is MRHNA and CDR2 is SNTAGT. The CDR3: CATKDQAGARGEQFF. CDR3 bases: TGTGCCACCAAGGATCAAGCGGGAGCGCGGGGTGAGCAGTTCTTC.

The gene calls are TRBV28 and TRBJ1-5; TRBD1 is a possible D gene (5 bases). The germline V gene has CDR1 MDHEN and CDR2 SYDVKM. V lost 5 bases, J lost 9 bases, and 20 bases lay in between. This CDR3 spans 15 amino acids. The CDR3 protein is CASSEHRDPPGPQHF. The CDR3 DNA follows: TGTGCCAGCAGTGAGCATCGGGACCCGCCAGGGCCCCAGCATTTT.